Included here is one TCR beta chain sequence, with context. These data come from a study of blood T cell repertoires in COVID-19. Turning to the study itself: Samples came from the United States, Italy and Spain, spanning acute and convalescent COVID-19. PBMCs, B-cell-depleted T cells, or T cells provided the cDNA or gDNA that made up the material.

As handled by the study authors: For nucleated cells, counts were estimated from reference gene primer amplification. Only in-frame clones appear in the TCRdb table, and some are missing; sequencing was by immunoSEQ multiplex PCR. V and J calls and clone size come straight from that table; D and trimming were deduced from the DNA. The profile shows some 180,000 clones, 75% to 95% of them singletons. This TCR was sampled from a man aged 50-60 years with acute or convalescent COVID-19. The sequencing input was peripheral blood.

The CDR3 sequence: CASSQAAGVGAGELFF. The CDR3 nucleotides are TGTGCCAGTAGTCAGGCAGCGGGAGTTGGTGCCGGGGAGCTGTTTTTT. This sequence joins TRBV19 and TRBJ2-2; 8 bases match TRBD2. The CDR3 has 16 amino acids. V was pared by 5 bases and J by 6 bases, with 11 bases of the junction left unmatched. Germline assignment: CDR1 LNHDA and CDR2 SQIVND (reference sequence). Drawing the rest from reference TRBV19 and TRBJ2-2, the complete variable domain is DGGITQSPKYLFRKEGQNVTLSCEQNLNHDAMYWYRQDPGQGLRLIYYSQIVNDFQKGDIAEGYSVSREKKESFPLTVTSAQKNPTAFYLCASSQAAGVGAGELFFGEGSRLTVL.